Sequencing of this TCR beta chain was carried out in a study of control samples from healthy donors and cancer patients (dated by TCRdb to the early 2020s). To note about this clone: What antigen it recognizes has not been identified. Its ends do not fully match the called genes, so a read error is possible.

The library was generated by the immunoSEQ multiplex PCR assay. TCRdb stores this immuneACCESS table with in-frame sequences only. Part of the clones is absent; in the studies checked, under half of the shortfall reflects unresolved V genes, and no reason is known for the rest. Across this sample there are more than 50,000 clones, with approximately 90% seen only once. Together, the top ten hold 0.95% to 1.5% of the sample. The source material was PBMCs. The source is a woman aged 45-60 years with colorectal cancer.

In nucleotides, the sequence is TGTGCCAGCAGCCCGATTGGATACACCATATATTTT. This is translated as CASSPIGYTIYF. Rearrangement joined TRBV12-3 or TRBV12-4 to TRBJ1-3, with no D gene named confidently. The CDR3 sequence holds 12 residues, the cysteine and phenylalanine included. Of all the DNA, just the CDR3 is kept, 36 bases in frame from base 1.